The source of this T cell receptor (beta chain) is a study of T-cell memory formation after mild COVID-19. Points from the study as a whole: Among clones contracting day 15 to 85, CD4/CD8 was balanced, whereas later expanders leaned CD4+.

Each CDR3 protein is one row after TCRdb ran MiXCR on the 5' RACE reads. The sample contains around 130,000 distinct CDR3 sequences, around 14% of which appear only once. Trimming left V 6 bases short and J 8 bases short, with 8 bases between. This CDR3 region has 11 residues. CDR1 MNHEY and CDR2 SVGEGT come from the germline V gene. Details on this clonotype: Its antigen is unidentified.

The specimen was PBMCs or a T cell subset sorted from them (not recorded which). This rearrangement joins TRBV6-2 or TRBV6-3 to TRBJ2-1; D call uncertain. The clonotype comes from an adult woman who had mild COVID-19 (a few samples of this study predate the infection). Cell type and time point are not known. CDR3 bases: TGTGCCAGCAGCCGTCGCGATGAGCAGTTCTTC. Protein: CASSRRDEQFF.